The sequence of this T cell receptor beta chain was determined in a study of regulatory T cells in long-lasting Graves disease (dated by TCRdb to about 2021). About the full investigation: Antithyroid drugs had been taken for less than 3 months by newly diagnosed Graves' disease patients. Persistent Graves' disease patients were compared with newly diagnosed Graves' disease patients by peripheral blood TCR sequencing and RNA sequencing. The study was registered as a clinical trial and conducted in China. A total of about 35 samples underwent TCR sequencing, from some 13 patients with persistent Graves' disease and some 20 patients with newly diagnosed Graves' disease.

V loses 4 bases, J loses 4 bases, and the germline ends lie 17 bases apart. Inclusive of the bounding cysteine and phenylalanine, the CDR3 is 15 residues long. Only CDR3 DNA remains: 45 bases, in frame from the first base. CDR1 and CDR2 (SGDLS, YYNGEE) derive from the germline V gene. Here is what the overall study found, with its caveats: The small sample size was acknowledged by the authors as a limitation that may reduce accuracy. Patients with persistent disease shared more public clonotypes (approximately 2,500) than newly diagnosed patients did (around 930). Sequencing and analysis were restricted to the TCR beta chain. Preferential use of TRBV28, TRBJ1-2 and TRBJ2-5 was observed in persistent disease, whereas TRBV20-1 and TRBJ2-1 were favored in newly diagnosed disease. Compared with newly diagnosed patients, patients with persistent Graves' disease had lower TCR Shannon entropy and fewer highly expanded clones, which suggests clonal expansion. Only peripheral blood was studied, because thyroid tissue, the primary lesion, was inaccessible.

Receptors were amplified or captured by multiplex PCR. The sample was run on an Illumina HiSeq 4000. CDR3 regions were amplified by Arm-PCR with iRepertoire HTBI primers to construct TCR beta libraries. PCR products were gel purified before sequencing. The paper's processing steps were these. A total of some 65 TRBV and 14 TRBJ segments were identified across samples and were used for gene usage analysis of CDR3 amino acid clonotypes. Filtered high-quality paired reads were merged into contigs using COPE and FqMerger. BLAST was used to align contigs to IMGT TRBV, TRBD and TRBJ reference genes, with CDR3 defined following IMGT. Any clonotype with a frequency above 0.1% was counted as a highly expanded clone. Repertoire diversity was measured by Shannon entropy, and V-J evenness by the Gini coefficient. A clonotype found in more than one individual was treated as public. The public reads were run again by TCRdb, first through fastp at Q25 and then through MiXCR, and only productive beta chains were kept. Each entry merges the rows of one CDR3 protein and shows their most common DNA and genes. The V and J calls come from TCRdb's annotation, not from the publication. Here the sample has hundreds of thousands of distinct CDR3 sequences; approximately 15% occur a single time. About 20% of the sample lies in the top ten.

The time point label, as the study defines it: newly diagnosed GD, antithyroid drugs for less than 3 months. For both TCR sequencing and RNA sequencing, RNA was extracted from PBMCs in TRIzol. The diagnosis of Graves' disease was made according to American Thyroid Association guidelines. Patients for the study were recruited at an endocrinology department in Xi'an, China. Each patient gave 9 to 10 milliliters of peripheral blood, collected in an EDTA anticoagulant tube. Ficoll Paque Plus density gradient separation was used to isolate PBMCs, and no further T cell sorting was performed. An Agilent 2100 Bioanalyzer and agarose gel were used to check RNA quality, while a NanoDrop 2000 measured RNA concentration. Points on this clonotype: Which antigen it targets is not known. Base qualities were left out, and no much larger clone turns up one base away.

The same specimen was also included in a second study, on T cells in Graves' hyperthyroidism and ophthalmopathy. According to the second study: Stable Graves' hyperthyroidism was defined as no progression to ophthalmopathy during 18 months of follow-up. The hyperthyroidism patients were between 18 and 65 years old and newly diagnosed, with a disease duration of less than 2 months. The study excluded patients with uncontrolled infections, other autoimmune diseases, pregnancy or lactation. Diagnoses were based on clinical symptoms, serum thyroxine and TRAb, thyroid ultrasound and orbital computed tomography. For the first round of RT-PCR on the TCR CDR3, the HTBI primer set was used together with the Qiagen OneStep RT-PCR kit. Most expanded thyroid clonotypes (frequency above 0.001) were also found in blood, which suggests that blood repertoires may mirror thyroid immune responses. In cross-validation, a model built on a 13 V-J signature told ophthalmopathy apart from stable hyperthyroidism with about 90% sensitivity and about 81% specificity, and in testing the same model reached 80%/75%. During validation, the model predicted progression to ophthalmopathy a median of around six months ahead of onset, with more than 55% sensitivity and around 73% specificity. To identify TCR V-J signatures that set the groups apart, the researchers used a discovery cohort of roughly 100 patients, made up of roughly 45 with Graves' ophthalmopathy and about 55 with stable Graves' hyperthyroidism. Prospective prediction of ophthalmopathy was tested in an independent validation cohort of 18 to 20 hyperthyroidism patients and 17 patients who later progressed to ophthalmopathy. For training and testing, the approximately 97 patients in the discovery cohort were randomly divided in a 7:3 ratio. In more than 5 Graves' hyperthyroidism patients, the study also compared T-cell repertoires from thyroid tissue with T-cell repertoires from blood. After blood sampling, hyperthyroidism patients were treated with methimazole at a starting dose of 30 mg daily, and ophthalmopathy patients were treated with high-dose intravenous methylprednisolone. Libraries were constructed in a second round of multiplex PCR, after which size selection and purification were carried out. Libraries were sequenced paired-end with 100 bp reads on an Illumina HiSeq2000. SOAPnuke was used to process the raw data, with reads discarded if the reads contained adapters or uncalled bases, had a mean Phred below 15, or lacked an exact constant-primer or identifier match. High-quality paired reads were merged with COPE v1.2.5, and unique nucleotide sequences were defined as clonotypes. MiTCR v1.1 was used to align clonotypes to the IMGT TRBV, TRBD and TRBJ reference segments. Only V-J combinations with frequency above 0.0001, covering about 99% of repertoires, were analysed. A TCS score was defined as the ratio between F50 (clonal expansion) and ExV (chaos), using BLOSUM62-based TCRdist between CDR3 peptides within each V-J. Welch's t-statistics and random forest reduced 500 to 550 V-J features to some 14, which were used in a naive Bayes classifier (R e1071). Sample size was not statistically predetermined, and blinding of investigators to group allocation was not performed. According to the paper, TCR Vbeta CDR3 sequencing was carried out on over 130 peripheral blood samples, which came from around 43 ophthalmopathy, about 75 hyperthyroidism and about 17 progressor patients.

The starting material was peripheral blood mononuclear cells (PBMCs), obtained at new diagnosis, from a patient treated with antithyroid drugs. The rearrangement joined TRBV9 to TRBJ1-2; the best D guess is TRBD1, with 5 bases matching. The TCR sequence derives from a woman in her twenties or thirties with Graves disease. Donor details come from another sample of the same person, matched by shared clones. CDR3 protein: CASSPGHQPSYGYTF. At the DNA level, the sequence is TGTGCCAGCAGCCCAGGACACCAGCCGTCCTATGGCTACACCTTC. When the CDR3 is completed using the reference TRBV9 and TRBJ1-2 genes on either side, the full variable domain is DSGVTQTPKHLITATGQRVTLRCSPRSGDLSVYWYQQSLDQGLQFLIQYYNGEERAKGNILERFSAQQFPDLHSELNLSSLELGDSALYFCASSPGHQPSYGYTFGSGTRLTVV.